These 19 T cell receptor beta chains share one sample of origin, sequenced in a study of T cells in Graves' hyperthyroidism and ophthalmopathy. Amplified regions were TCR beta CDR3 sequences from RNA transcripts. TCR CDR3 underwent first-round RT-PCR with the HTBI primer set. TCRdb analysed the multiplex PCR reads with MiXCR anew, one entry per CDR3 protein. This table has approximately 590,000 distinct CDR3 sequences, around 16% appearing once. The specimen was blood. The origin of the receptors is a woman aged 25-40 years with Graves' hyperthyroidism.

The rearrangement uses TRBV20-1 and TRBJ2-1; possible D gene TRBD2, 6 bases. The CDR3 is made up of 14 amino acids. V lost 1 base to trimming and J lost 7 bases, with 14 bases between them. Germline-derived CDR1 and CDR2 are DFQATT and SNEGSKA (reference sequence). The CDR3 coding sequence is TGCAGTGCTAGAGCTCCCGGGACTTATAATGAGCAGTTCTTC. It translates to CSARAPGTYNEQFF.

This clonotype was found a few times. This chain links TRBV3-1 with TRBJ2-1; 7 bases are shared with TRBD2. Germline CDR1 and CDR2: LGHDT and YNNKEL (reference sequence). CDR3 length equals 15 residues. After removal of 1 base from V and 2 bases from J, the junction contained 2 bases not matched to a gene. The CDR3 loop reads CASSQVLATYNEQFF. In DNA, the CDR3 is TGTGCCAGCAGCCAAGTACTAGCGACCTACAATGAGCAGTTCTTC.

The chain recombines TRBV4-1 with TRBJ1-2; a weak D match, TRBD1 (5 bases). V lost 2 bases and J 3 bases, leaving 19 bases between the germline ends. The germline CDR1 and CDR2 sequences are MGHRA and YSYEKL. The CDR3 extends over 17 amino acids. The CDR3 loop reads CASSQPLGASGDYGYTF. The CDR3 region has the DNA TGCGCCAGCAGCCAACCCCTCGGGGCCTCTGGGGACTATGGCTACACCTTC.

This clonotype was observed a handful of times. The chain combines TRBV5-1 with TRBJ2-3; 11 positions agree with TRBD2. J lost 2 bases, V lost 4 bases, and 3 bases had no gene match. CDR1 SGHRS and CDR2 YFSETQ come from the germline V gene. CDR3 length: 15 residues. In nucleotides, the CDR3 is TGCGCCAGCAGCCAGGGACTAGCGGACACAGATACGCAGTATTTT. Its protein product is CASSQGLADTDTQYF.

This clonotype has more than one count but fewer than ten. The chain employs TRBV19 and TRBJ2-7; D gene ambiguous. Germline-derived CDR1 and CDR2 are LNHDA and SQIVND (reference sequence). This CDR3 comprises 15 residues. The V end lost 3 bases, the J end lost 2 bases, and 14 bases lay between the germline ends. In DNA form, the CDR3 reads TGTGCCAGTAGTATTTCGGCCAGGATGGCCTACGAGCAGTACTTC. Translation: CASSISARMAYEQYF.

This clonotype was recorded many times. This CDR3 is CASSQALGLEGLAGHNEQFF. In nucleotides, the CDR3 is TGTGCCAGCAGCCAAGCCCTAGGGCTAGAGGGACTAGCGGGACACAATGAGCAGTTCTTC. The chain combines TRBV3-1 with TRBJ2-1, with 13 bases matching TRBD2. This CDR3 is 20 amino acids long. Germline CDR1 is LGHDT and CDR2 is YNNKEL (reference sequence). Trimming cost V 1 base and J 5 bases; bases outside gene matches: 14.

There are a few counts of this clonotype. This chain joins TRBV6-9 and TRBJ2-5, with D perhaps matching TRBD1 (5 bases). CDR1 is MNHGY and CDR2 is SVAAGI in the germline V gene. This CDR3 comprises 15 residues. V was cut by 3 bases and J by 3 bases, with 14 bases left in between. CDR3 sequence: CASSYTIRGKETQYF. The CDR3 DNA sequence: TGTGCCAGCAGTTACACCATTAGGGGTAAAGAGACCCAGTACTTC.

For this clonotype: An end of the junction differs from the germline gene, which may be a read error. In nucleotides, the CDR3 is TGTGCCAGCAGCTTAAGACAGGGGGCGTGGCCCCGGCATTTT. Protein product: CASSLRQGAWPRHF. The chain employs TRBV7-2 and TRBJ1-5; 10 positions match TRBD1. Looked up from germline, CDR1 is SGHTA and CDR2 is FQGNSA. CDR3 size: 14 residues.

This clonotype was detected many times. This chain's CDR3 is CASSLIPAGELFF. The CDR3 DNA is TGTGCCAGCAGCTTAATTCCGGCCGGGGAGCTGTTTTTT. The chain employs TRBV11-2 and TRBJ2-2; D not resolved. The CDR3 spans 13 residues. The germline CDR1 and CDR2 sequences are SGHAT and FQNNGV. The V end was cut by 2 bases, the J end by 6 bases, with 7 bases between.

The genes are TRBV27 and TRBJ2-7, with 8 bases identical to TRBD1. Per germline, CDR1 MNHEY and CDR2 SMNVEV (reference sequence). V dropped 5 bases and J dropped 6; count of bases not matched to a gene: 9. This CDR3 has 14 amino acids. The CDR3 loop reads CASSLMTGASEQYF. CDR3 nucleotides: TGTGCCAGCAGTCTCATGACAGGGGCTTCCGAGCAGTACTTC.

This clonotype was counted ten times or more. The chain carries TRBV28 and TRBJ2-5; TRBD1 matches 7 bases. This CDR3 spans 15 amino acids. Per the germline V gene, CDR1 is MDHEN and CDR2 is SYDVKM. The V segment lost 3 bases and the J segment 4 bases; nucleotides outside the gene matches: 8. The CDR3 spells CASSFRARQGETQYF. Written as DNA, the CDR3 is TGTGCCAGCAGTTTCAGGGCGAGACAGGGAGAGACCCAGTACTTC.

This clonotype was detected a few times. The gene calls are TRBV5-6 and TRBJ2-5; TRBD2 matches at 12 bases. The CDR3 loop spans 16 amino acids. The germline CDR1 and CDR2 sequences are SGHDT and YYEEEE. The ends lost 1 base at V and 4 bases at J; junction bases unmatched: 5. This chain's CDR3 is CASSLRLAGGLETQYF. The CDR3 DNA reads as TGTGCCAGCAGCTTGAGGCTAGCGGGAGGGCTAGAGACCCAGTACTTC.

This clonotype was seen many times. The gene calls are TRBV20-1 and TRBJ2-4; D gene uncertain. Germline lookup yields CDR1 DFQATT and CDR2 SNEGSKA (reference sequence). V was cut by 3 bases and J by 0 bases, with 12 bases left in between. This CDR3 spans 15 amino acids. Here the CDR3 reads CSASIGGLAKNIQYF. The CDR3 nucleotides read TGCAGTGCTAGCATTGGCGGATTAGCCAAAAACATTCAGTACTTC.

The CDR3 DNA reads as TGCAGCGCCGTACCTTCTGGAAACACCATATATTTT. This sequence encodes CSAVPSGNTIYF. The chain combines TRBV29-1 with TRBJ1-3; D uncertain. V lost 7 bases, J lost 1 base, and 8 bases lay in between. Germline CDR1 reads SQVTM; CDR2 reads ANQGSEA. The CDR3 sequence is 12 residues long. The whole variable domain, filled in from reference TRBV29-1 and TRBJ1-3, reads SAVISQKPSRDICQRGTSLTIQCQVDSQVTMMFWYRQQPGQSLTLIATANQGSEATYESGFVIDKFPISRPNLTFSTLTVSNMSPEDSSIYLCSAVPSGNTIYFGEGSWLTVV.

The rearrangement joins TRBV14 to TRBJ2-5; TRBD1 is a possible D gene (6 bases). The CDR3 length is 14 residues. Germline V gene sequence: CDR1 SGHDN, CDR2 FVKESK. The V gene lost 3 bases and the J gene lost 11 bases, with 19 bases spanning the gap. CDR3 bases: TGTGCCAGCAGCCATCGGACAGACCCAAGAGAGCAGTACTTC. It codes for CASSHRTDPREQYF.

V and J are TRBV25-1 and TRBJ2-3; perhaps TRBD2 as D (6 bases). The V gene's germline CDR1 is MGHDK and CDR2 SYGVNS. The V end lost 8 bases, the J end lost 0 bases, and 12 bases lay between the germline ends. The CDR3 has 14 amino acids. The CDR3 DNA is TGTGCCAGCTTGGGGGACTTTAGCACAGATACGCAGTATTTT. Residues: CASLGDFSTDTQYF.

There are many counts of this clonotype. V and J are TRBV5-1 and TRBJ1-1; 8 bases map to TRBD1. The CDR3 is 15 amino acids. The trim removed 0 bases at V and 3 bases at J, leaving 4 bases unmatched. The germline V gene has CDR1 SGHRS and CDR2 YFSETQ. The CDR3 loop reads CASSLGQGAYTEAFF. CDR3 coding DNA: TGCGCCAGCAGCTTGGGTCAGGGGGCCTACACTGAAGCTTTCTTT. The full variable domain, completed using reference TRBV5-1 and TRBJ1-1, is KAGVTQTPRYLIKTRGQQVTLSCSPISGHRSVSWYQQTPGQGLQFLFEYFSETQRNKGNFPGRFSGRQFSNSRSEMNVSTLELGDSALYLCASSLGQGAYTEAFFGQGTRLTVV.

The chain joins TRBV7-2 to TRBJ1-6; 10 bases are a match to TRBD1. The ends lost 5 bases at V and 7 bases at J; junction bases unmatched: 8. The germline V gene encodes CDR1 SGHTA and CDR2 FQGNSA. The CDR3 runs to 16 residues. Written as DNA, the CDR3 is TGTGCCAGCAGCCCAGGGACAGGGGCTGGGAATTCACCCCTCCACTTT. This codes for CASSPGTGAGNSPLHF.

This clonotype was seen ten or more times. The chain employs TRBV20-1 and TRBJ1-4; D call uncertain. Deletions cut 3 bases from V and 1 base from J, with 9 bases between. Germline V gene lookup returns CDR1 DFQATT and CDR2 SNEGSKA (reference sequence). This CDR3 comprises 14 residues. Written as DNA, the CDR3 is TGCAGTGCTAGTAGCGTGGGAACTAATGAAAAACTGTTTTTT. Its protein is CSASSVGTNEKLFF.